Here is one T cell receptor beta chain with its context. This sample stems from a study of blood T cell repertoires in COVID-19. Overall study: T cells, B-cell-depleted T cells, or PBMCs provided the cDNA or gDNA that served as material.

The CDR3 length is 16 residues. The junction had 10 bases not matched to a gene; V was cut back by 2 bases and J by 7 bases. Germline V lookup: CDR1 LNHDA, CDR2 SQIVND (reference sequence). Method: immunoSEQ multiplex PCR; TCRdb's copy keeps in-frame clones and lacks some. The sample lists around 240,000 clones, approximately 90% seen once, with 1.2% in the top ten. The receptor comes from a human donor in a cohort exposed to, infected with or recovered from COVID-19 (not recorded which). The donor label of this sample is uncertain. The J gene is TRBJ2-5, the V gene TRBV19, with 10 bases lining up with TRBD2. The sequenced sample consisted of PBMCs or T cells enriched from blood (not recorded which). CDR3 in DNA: TGTGCCAGTAGTATACTGTCTAGCGGGGGCCGGTTGACCCAGTACTTC. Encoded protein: CASSILSSGGRLTQYF.